One TCR beta chain is described in this entry. The antigen it binds to is not known. Base qualities are not recorded, but no much larger clone differs from it by a single base. These data are taken from a study of shared clonotypes between healthy human individuals (dated by TCRdb to between 2020 and 2021). Turning to the overall study: The cohort included three men and a couple of women between 18 and 49 years of age. For each donor, CD4 naive and CD4 memory were each given three plates, CD8 naive was given two plates, and CD8 memory was given one plate. The study deeply sequenced blood TCR repertoires of five healthy adults to estimate repertoire size and the extent of clonotype sharing between individuals. Different laboratories and diverse techniques were used to prepare libraries and sequence TCR repertoires, to increase sequencing depth and limit assay-specific biases. Each donor's leukapheresis produced roughly between about 0.9 and 9.5 billion PBMCs.

Using the deep immunoSEQ assay, multiplex PCR amplified TCR CDR3 regions from genomic DNA. Genomic DNA extracted from each cell subset was distributed evenly over all wells of several immunoSEQ 96-well plates, and each plate served as one replicate. For sorted subsets, 200 to 250 ng of genomic DNA, equivalent to about 30,000 T cell genomes, went into each replicate PCR. The purified libraries were quantified using a Qubit 3.0 fluorometer, sized with a Bioanalyzer 2100, and then quantified again using the KAPA Library Quantification kit. A separate single-read 150-cycle Illumina NextSeq 550 flow cell was used to sequence each immunoSEQ 96-well plate. The study's processing was this. The immunoSEQ output contained only junctional sequences without quality scores, so filtering could not match that applied to full-length reads. Sequences were annotated with PyIR, a Python wrapper for IgBLAST v1.9, using IMGT germline references to assign V/J genes and CDR3. Reads with weak V/J assignments (E-value above 1e-6), missing CDR3, stop codons, out-of-frame junctions, or ambiguous translated residues were removed. V3J clonotypes were defined as sequences sharing the same inferred V gene, J gene, and CDR3 amino acid sequence. The percentage overlap between two repertoires was calculated by dividing the number of shared unique clonotypes by the size of the smaller repertoire. RTK rarefaction, the Chao1 estimator, and Recon v2.1 estimates of unobserved clonotypes were used to assess repertoire richness. Generation probabilities were computed with OLGA for all TCRbeta clonotypes obtained by the gDNA method from a handful of donors. The table was pulled from immuneACCESS by TCRdb, which kept in-frame rearrangements only. Such tables lose some clones; where checked, under half of the loss comes from unresolved V genes, and the rest has no known cause. V, J and clone size are taken as reported in that table, and D and trimming were inferred from the DNA itself. The sample records approximately 620,000 clones, about 96% of which are singletons. Jointly, the top ten make up approximately 0.057% of the sample.

Healthy HIV-negative adults with no recently reported acute infections or vaccinations were included as donors. Every donor was a Caucasian adult residing in Nashville, Tennessee, USA. CD4+ T cells were enriched through magnetic negative selection, after which naive cells were positively selected on CD45RA and the remaining negative fraction served as the memory subset. After blood collection by leukapheresis, PBMCs were isolated using Ficoll-Histopaque density gradient centrifugation and then cryopreserved in the vapor phase of liquid nitrogen. Purity and quantity of every magnetically sorted T cell population were checked by analytical flow cytometry. Each sorted fraction had its genomic DNA isolated and then quantified by UV absorbance on a Nanodrop 2000c. What the research found in general, with its limitations: When a few donors were compared, the shared fraction of clonotypes was about 5% for naive CD4, approximately 3.5% for naive CD8, 2% to 2.5% for memory CD4, and roughly 0.43% for memory CD8. Rarefaction of sorted-subset datasets indicated incomplete sequencing despite the large sequencing depth. Naive subsets generally had larger estimated clonotype richness than memory subsets. Higher generation probabilities were observed for clonotypes shared by all four sorted-subset donors than for non-shared clonotypes. Pairwise subsampling indicated that sequencing depth was expected to affect the degree of clonotype sharing among donors. Sampling was limited to blood, and TCR repertoires in tissue likely differ from TCR repertoires in blood. The genetic and exposure-history diversity represented was limited by the small number of donors.

Based on the germline V gene, the CDR1 and CDR2 sequences are SGHRS and YFSETQ. Including cysteine and phenylalanine, the CDR3 has 15 amino acids. Just CDR3 DNA is preserved here, 45 bases in frame from base 1. The V end gives up 7 bases and the J end 5 bases, leaving 10 bases in the junction not matched to a gene. The receptor was derived from a woman in her thirties in good health. The chain links TRBV5-1 with TRBJ2-7, and 12 junction bases match TRBD1. The sequenced material came from naive CD4+ T cells sorted from blood. Taken with the paper, the label for cell subset or site translates to: CD45RA+ positively selected. The DNA reads TGCGCCAGCCGGGGACAGGGGGCGTATATGGACGAGCAGTACTTC. Its protein is CASRGQGAYMDEQYF. Where the CDR3 stops, the reference TRBV5-1 and TRBJ2-7 genes take over; the full variable domain is KAGVTQTPRYLIKTRGQQVTLSCSPISGHRSVSWYQQTPGQGLQFLFEYFSETQRNKGNFPGRFSGRQFSNSRSEMNVSTLELGDSALYLCASRGQGAYMDEQYFGPGTRLTVT.